The clone carrying this T cell receptor (beta chain) occurred a few times. This sample was included in a study of spatial heterogeneity in lung cancer. Study details: As counted in raw reads, each unique TCR and UMI combination appeared more than ten times on average.

Germline V gives CDR1 DFQATT, CDR2 SNEGSKA (reference sequence). The CDR3 length is 16 residues. The J segment lost 0 bases and the V segment lost 0 bases, leaving 5 bases of the junction unmatched. Time point of the sample: sample taken at primary tumor resection. The sequenced material consisted of unsorted whole RNA from tumor, nontumor lung or frozen PBMC. The 70 or so donors had untreated early-stage non-small cell lung cancer. Each CDR3 protein gets one entry after TCRdb re-called the 5' RACE reads with MiXCR. In the table there are over 10,000 distinct CDR3 sequences, 14% of which are singletons.

The J gene is TRBJ2-1, the V gene TRBV20-1, with 7 bases fitting TRBD2. The clonotype originates from a male donor with early-stage non-small cell lung cancer. The material sequenced was PBMCs, taken at surgery. CDR3 sequence reads: CSAREGRGSSYNEQFF. The DNA for the CDR3 is TGCAGTGCTAGAGAGGGGCGGGGGAGCTCCTACAATGAGCAGTTCTTC.